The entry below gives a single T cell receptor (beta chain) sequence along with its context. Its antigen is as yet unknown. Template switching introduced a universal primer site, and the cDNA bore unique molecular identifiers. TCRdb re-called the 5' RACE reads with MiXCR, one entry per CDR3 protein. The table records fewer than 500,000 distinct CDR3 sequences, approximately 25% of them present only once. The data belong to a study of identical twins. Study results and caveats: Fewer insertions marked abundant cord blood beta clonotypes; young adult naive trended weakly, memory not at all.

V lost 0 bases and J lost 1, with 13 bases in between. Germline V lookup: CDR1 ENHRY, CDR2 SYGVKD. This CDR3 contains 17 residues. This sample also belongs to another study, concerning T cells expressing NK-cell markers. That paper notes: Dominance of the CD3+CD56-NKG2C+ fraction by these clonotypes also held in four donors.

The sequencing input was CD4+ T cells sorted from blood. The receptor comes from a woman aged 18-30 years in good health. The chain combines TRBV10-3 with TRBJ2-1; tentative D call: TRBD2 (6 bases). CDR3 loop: CAISESTAGSSYNEQFF. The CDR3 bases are TGTGCCATCAGTGAGTCGACGGCGGGGAGTTCCTACAATGAGCAGTTCTTC.